The clone carrying this T cell receptor (beta chain) showed up just a few times. Antigen unknown. The sample belongs to a study of T cell repertoires in cytomegalovirus infection. Background on the study: Matching HLA type and CMV infection were both indicated by public TCR beta signatures. Broader study findings: Summed frequency of shared TCR beta families picked out CMV carriers who also had the relevant HLA. There were HLA-C-restricted CMV-specific TCR beta clonotypes dominating the ex vivo response.

Germline V gene sequence: CDR1 MDHEN, CDR2 SYDVKM. The CDR3 is made up of 14 amino acids. The junction had 5 bases not matched to a gene; V was cut back by 6 bases and J by 5 bases. TCRdb redid the calling of the reads with MiXCR, one entry per CDR3 protein. Of fewer than 350,000 distinct CDR3 sequences listed, 15% to 20% are singletons. This TCR was sampled from a human donor in good health (CMV status not recorded). Some clones in this sample may be carry-over from other donors' samples. This rearrangement joins TRBV28 to TRBJ2-3; 10 bases are shared with TRBD2. The sequencing sample was made of PBMCs. The CDR3 nucleotides read TGTGCCAGCAGGTCTCAGCGGGGGGGAGATACGCAGTATTTT. Encoded protein: CASRSQRGGDTQYF.